These 20 T cell receptor beta chains originate from one sample sequenced in a study of control samples from healthy donors and cancer patients. Using immunoSEQ multiplex PCR, the repertoire was profiled, and TCRdb retains in-frame clones only, with some absent. This table has some 71,000 clones, around nine tenths appearing once. The sequenced sample was PBMCs. The receptors come from a man aged 55 to 70 with colorectal cancer.

This chain uses TRBV20-1 with TRBJ2-1, with 9 bases aligning to TRBD2. V shed 3 bases and J 5 bases; nucleotides not matched to a gene: 17. Per germline, CDR1 DFQATT and CDR2 SNEGSKA (reference sequence). This CDR3 is 18 amino acids long. The DNA for the CDR3 is TGCAGTGCTAGTAGGCCAGGCTTCTGGCTAGCGGGGCACAATGAGCAGTTCTTC. This codes for CSASRPGFWLAGHNEQFF.

This clone was seen just once. CDR3 residues: CASRQGAQDGYTF. The DNA of the CDR3 is TGTGCCAGCAGACAGGGGGCACAGGATGGCTACACCTTC. The chain uses TRBV6-5 and TRBJ1-2; TRBD1 aligns across 9 bases. With 6 bases clipped from V and 6 bases from J, the junction kept 5 bases outside the gene matches. The germline V gene has CDR1 MNHEY and CDR2 SVGAGI. The CDR3 consists of 13 residues.

The chain couples TRBV7-8 to TRBJ2-1, with 9 bases matching TRBD1. Germline V gene sequence: CDR1 SGHVS, CDR2 FQNEAQ. This CDR3 region has 15 residues. The junction had 7 bases not matched to a gene; V was cut back by 1 base and J by 9 bases. CDR3 sequence: CASSLGTGALSEQFF. In DNA form, the CDR3 reads TGTGCCAGCAGCTTAGGGACAGGGGCATTAAGTGAGCAGTTCTTC.

The chain links TRBV3-1 (or the pseudogene TRBV3-2) to TRBJ1-6; D uncertain. This CDR3 comprises 14 residues. Germline CDR1 LGHDT, CDR2 YNNKEL (reference sequence). Trimming cost V 4 bases and J 9 bases, with 13 bases left between them. The CDR3 DNA reads as TGTGCCAGCAGCCCAGGAGGGTGGGCTTCACCCCTCCACTTT. This sequence encodes CASSPGGWASPLHF.

The V and J genes are TRBV2 and TRBJ1-4; no definite D call. This CDR3 region has 15 residues. CDR1 is SNHLY and CDR2 is FYNNEI in the germline V gene. Trimming took off 8 bases at V and 8 bases at J, with 21 bases between the two ends. CDR3 nucleotide sequence: TGTGCCAGCCACCTACTCCGGGTATTGAGCGAAAAACTGTTTTTT. Amino acids: CASHLLRVLSEKLFF. Full variable domain (rest looked up from reference TRBV2 and TRBJ1-4): EPEVTQTPSHQVTQMGQEVILRCVPISNHLYFYWYRQILGQKVEFLVSFYNNEISEKSEIFDDQFSVERPDGSNFTLKIRSTKLEDSAMYFCASHLLRVLSEKLFFGSGTQLSVL.

The chain uses TRBV6-1 and TRBJ2-3, with TRBD2 matching over 8 bases. J gave up 1 base and V 3 bases, and 6 bases lay outside the gene matches. From germline, CDR1 is MNHNS and CDR2 SASEGT. The CDR3 has 16 residues. Written as DNA, the CDR3 is TGTGCCAGCAGTGACGCCGGGCGGGGGGGCACAGATACGCAGTATTTT. Amino acid sequence: CASSDAGRGGTDTQYF.

A single count supports this clone. The chain links TRBV19 to TRBJ1-2; 8 nucleotides agree with TRBD1. After removal of 3 bases from V and 3 bases from J, the junction contained 3 bases not matched to a gene. The CDR3 is 14 residues long. CDR1 and CDR2 from the germline V gene are LNHDA and SQIVND (reference sequence). The CDR3 DNA reads TGTGCCAGTAGTATTACGACAGGGGACTATGGCTACACCTTC. It yields the protein CASSITTGDYGYTF.

The CDR3 protein is CATSWTLAGEDTQYF. The CDR3 DNA follows: TGCGCCACCTCATGGACTCTAGCGGGGGAAGATACGCAGTATTTT. The gene calls are TRBV4-1 and TRBJ2-3; 10 nucleotides agree with TRBD2. Germline values: CDR1 MGHRA, CDR2 YSYEKL. After removal of 10 bases from V and 5 bases from J, the junction contained 12 bases not matched to a gene. This CDR3 region has 15 residues.

The V and J genes are TRBV5-4 and TRBJ1-1; tentative D call: TRBD1 (5 bases). Deletions cut 0 bases from V and 2 bases from J, with 11 bases between. This CDR3 is 15 amino acids long. Germline V gene data show CDR1 as SGHNT and CDR2 as YYREEE (reference sequence). In nucleotides, the CDR3 is TGTGCCAGCAGCTTGGGGCAGGGTTTTAACACTGAAGCTTTCTTT. This gives the protein CASSLGQGFNTEAFF.

The V and J genes are TRBV18 and TRBJ2-4, with TRBD2 as a possible D gene (5 bases). Trimming stripped 6 bases from V and 6 bases from J, with 12 bases between. This CDR3 spans 13 amino acids. CDR1 KGHSH and CDR2 LQKENI come from the germline V gene. CDR3 amino acids: CASSVDEGNIQYF. CDR3 nucleotide sequence: TGTGCCAGCTCTGTCGACGAGGGAAACATTCAGTACTTC.

The chain combines TRBV6-6 with TRBJ1-3, with 9 bases identical to TRBD1. The CDR3 is made up of 15 amino acids. Germline V gene data show CDR1 as MNHNY and CDR2 as SVGAGI (reference sequence). V lost 4 bases to trimming and J lost 4 bases; unmatched junction nucleotides: 5. The CDR3 sequence: CASSWGQGGGNTIYF. The CDR3 DNA reads TGTGCCAGCAGTTGGGGACAGGGTGGAGGAAACACCATATATTTT.

V is TRBV15 and J is TRBJ2-3; D is uncertain. This CDR3 region has 15 residues. Trimming removed 3 bases at V and 3 bases at J, with 13 bases between. Germline values: CDR1 LNHNV, CDR2 YYDKDF (reference sequence). Here the CDR3 DNA reads TGTGCCACCAGCAGTGGCTCTAAGTGGACAGATACGCAGTATTTT. Protein product: CATSSGSKWTDTQYF. The full variable domain, with the rest looked up from reference TRBV15 and TRBJ2-3, is DAMVIQNPRYQVTQFGKPVTLSCSQTLNHNVMYWYQQKSSQAPKLLFHYYDKDFNNEADTPDNFQSRRPNTSFCFLDIRSPGLGDTAMYLCATSSGSKWTDTQYFGPGTRLTVL.

The chain is built from TRBV21-1 and TRBJ2-6; TRBD1, the table's D call, lacks a check against the DNA. TRBV21-1 is assigned pseudogene status. The CDR3 consists of 17 residues. In nucleotides, the CDR3 is TGTGCCGTCGCAACAGGGGACGGTACTTGTGGGGCCAACGTCCTGACTTTC. Its translation is CAVATGDGTCGANVLTF.

In this sample, this clone turned up a few times. The chain combines TRBV7-9 with TRBJ2-1; tentatively, D is TRBD1 (6 bases). V shed 6 bases and J shed 6 bases, with 15 bases lying between them. The CDR3 consists of 14 residues. Germline lookup yields CDR1 SEHNR and CDR2 FQNEAQ (reference sequence). In DNA, the CDR3 is TGTGCCAGCAGTTACCCAGGACAGTCCAATGAGCAGTTCTTC. Its protein product is CASSYPGQSNEQFF.

V is TRBV19 and J is TRBJ1-6; TRBD1 agrees at 9 bases. The J segment lost 10 bases and the V segment lost 5 bases, leaving 9 bases of the junction unmatched. In germline, CDR1 is LNHDA, CDR2 SQIVND (reference sequence). The CDR3 runs to 15 residues. In nucleotides, the CDR3 is TGTGCCAGTAGTGACACGACAGGGGGTGGCTCACCCCTCCACTTT. It encodes CASSDTTGGGSPLHF.

The rearrangement joins TRBV3-1 (or the pseudogene TRBV3-2) to TRBJ2-1; 14 bases fit TRBD2. The germline V gene has CDR1 LGHDT and CDR2 YNNKEL (reference sequence). The ends lost 4 bases at V and 9 bases at J; junction bases unmatched: 5. The CDR3 covers 15 residues. CDR3 loop: CASSPRTSGGSEQFF. Written as DNA, the CDR3 is TGTGCCAGCAGCCCCCGGACTAGCGGGGGGTCTGAGCAGTTCTTC.

V and J are TRBV5-5 and TRBJ2-7; 8 nucleotides line up with TRBD2. Germline loops: CDR1 SGHKS, CDR2 YYEKEE (reference sequence). This CDR3 comprises 15 residues. After removal of 1 base from V and 3 bases from J, the junction contained 6 bases not matched to a gene. The CDR3 DNA sequence: TGTGCCAGCAGCTTGTACATAGCGGGGAGCTACGAGCAGTACTTC. Translating it yields CASSLYIAGSYEQYF. The full variable domain, its missing parts supplied by reference TRBV5-5 and TRBJ2-7, is DAGVTQSPTHLIKTRGQQVTLRCSPISGHKSVSWYQQVLGQGPQFIFQYYEKEERGRGNFPDRFSARQFPNYSSELNVNALLLGDSALYLCASSLYIAGSYEQYFGPGTRLTVT.

This clone has a single count. The chain is built from TRBV5-4 and TRBJ1-3; TRBD1 might be the D (5 bases). Trimming removed 4 bases at V and 2 bases at J, with 16 bases between. CDR3 length: 16 residues. The germline V gene encodes CDR1 SGHNT and CDR2 YYREEE (reference sequence). CDR3 in DNA: TGTGCCAGCAGCCTGGTGGGGGGGAGTACTGGAAACACCATATATTTT. Translated, it gives CASSLVGGSTGNTIYF.

The J gene is TRBJ1-3, the V gene TRBV11-3, with no clear D. Deletions cut 2 bases from V and 3 bases from J, with 11 bases between. CDR1 is SGHNT, CDR2 YENEEA, per germline. The CDR3 runs 15 residues. DNA for the CDR3: TGTGCCAGCAGCTTATCCCTAGGTTTTGGAAACACCATATATTTT. Its protein is CASSLSLGFGNTIYF.

This rearrangement joins TRBV5-4 to TRBJ2-1; 7 nucleotides agree with TRBD1. V dropped 1 base and J dropped 9; count of bases not matched to a gene: 10. Germline assignment: CDR1 SGHNT and CDR2 YYREEE (reference sequence). The CDR3 runs to 15 residues. The CDR3 region is CASSLRQGVYSEQFF. The CDR3 DNA is TGTGCCAGCAGCTTGAGGCAGGGGGTGTATAGTGAGCAGTTCTTC. Full variable domain (missing parts from reference TRBV5-4 and TRBJ2-1): ETGVTQSPTHLIKTRGQQVTLRCSSQSGHNTVSWYQQALGQGPQFIFQYYREEENGRGNFPPRFSGLQFPNYSSELNVNALELDDSALYLCASSLRQGVYSEQFFGPGTRLTVL.